Below, 12 T cell receptor beta chains from the same sample are listed, as sequenced in a study of cytomegalovirus exposure and HLA in healthy donors (dated by TCRdb to the late 2010s). The library was built by means of the immunoSEQ multiplex PCR assay. The multiplex PCR relied on a mix of 60 forward primers for TCR Vbeta segments and 13 reverse primers for TCR Jbeta segments. TCRdb's version of the immuneACCESS table is confined to in-frame rearrangements and falls short of the full clone set. An unresolved V gene accounts for under half of the shortfall where checked; the remainder is of unknown origin. The sample has 100,000 to 150,000 clones on record, roughly 14% of them singletons. Under 2.5% of the sample lies in the top ten. The sequenced material came from PBMCs. The origin of the receptors is a woman under 30 in good health and CMV-seronegative.

The rearrangement joins TRBV28 to TRBJ1-5; weak D call: TRBD1 (5 bases). Trimming shortened V by 7 bases and J by 2 bases, and 21 bases separated the two germline ends. This CDR3 spans 17 amino acids. In germline, CDR1 is MDHEN, CDR2 SYDVKM. The CDR3 DNA reads TGTGCCAGCACTCGAATCCCGGAGCGGGGGGGCAATCAGCCCCAGCATTTT. This gives the protein CASTRIPERGGNQPQHF.

This clone was seen a handful of times. V gene TRBV7-8 combines with J gene TRBJ1-2; no clear D gene. V was clipped by 6 bases and J by 3 bases, with 14 bases between them. Germline CDR1 reads SGHVS; CDR2 reads FQNEAQ. The CDR3 is 14 residues long. The CDR3 protein is CASSIGSGDYGYTF. DNA of the CDR3: TGTGCCAGCAGTATAGGCTCCGGGGACTATGGCTACACCTTC.

This clone has a handful of counts. V is TRBV6-4 and J is TRBJ2-3, with TRBD2 matching over 7 bases. Germline V gene sequence: CDR1 MRHNA, CDR2 SNTAGT. V was clipped by 2 bases and J by 2 bases; unmatched bases: 7. CDR3 size: 16 residues. CDR3 sequence (DNA): TGTGCCAGCAGTGACCCTAGCGGACTGCTCACAGATACGCAGTATTTT. Amino acid sequence: CASSDPSGLLTDTQYF.

Only one count was recorded for this clone. The chain recombines TRBV7-3 with TRBJ2-1, with a tentative D call TRBD2 (6 bases). CDR3 length: 15 residues. With 5 bases removed from V and 2 bases from J, the gap between germline ends came to 13 bases. Germline CDR1 is SGHTA and CDR2 is FQGTGA. The CDR3 sequence: CASSRLGGAYNEQFF. The CDR3 DNA reads as TGTGCCAGCAGCCGCCTCGGGGGAGCCTACAATGAGCAGTTCTTC. Using reference TRBV7-3 and TRBJ2-1 for the parts outside the CDR3, the full variable domain is GAGVSQTPSNKVTEKGKYVELRCDPISGHTALYWYRQSLGQGPEFLIYFQGTGAADDSGLPNDRFFAVRPEGSVSTLKIQRTERGDSAVYLCASSRLGGAYNEQFFGPGTRLTVL.

The gene calls are TRBV7-9 and TRBJ2-7, with a weak D call TRBD2 (7 bases). The CDR3 consists of 14 residues. Looked up from germline, CDR1 is SEHNR and CDR2 is FQNEAQ (reference sequence). The ends were cut back, 5 bases at V and 6 bases at J, with 17 bases in the middle. CDR3 coding DNA: TGTGCCAGCAGCCCCCCTGCGGGGGCGGTCGAGCAGTACTTC. Its protein product is CASSPPAGAVEQYF. The whole variable domain, filled in from reference TRBV7-9 and TRBJ2-7, reads DTGVSQNPRHKITKRGQNVTFRCDPISEHNRLYWYRQTLGQGPEFLTYFQNEAQLEKSRLLSDRFSAERPKGSFSTLEIQRTEQGDSAMYLCASSPPAGAVEQYFGPGTRLTVT.

This clone has only a few counts. The chain has TRBV30 and TRBJ2-3; no definite D call. This CDR3 spans 17 amino acids. V gave up 0 bases and J gave up 0 bases, with 16 bases separating them. Germline V gene lookup returns CDR1 GTSNPN and CDR2 SVGIG (reference sequence). The CDR3 is CAWSVLSDWPSTDTQYF. CDR3 nucleotide sequence: TGTGCCTGGAGTGTACTATCAGATTGGCCTAGCACAGATACGCAGTATTTT.

The table lists this clone with a few counts. The rearrangement links TRBV10-3 to TRBJ2-3, with D unclear. Trimming took 8 bases from V and 4 from J, leaving 13 bases between them. The CDR3 has 13 residues. Germline V gene lookup returns CDR1 ENHRY and CDR2 SYGVKD. DNA for the CDR3: TGTGCCATCGCTATTGCCCGATCAGATACGCAGTATTTT. Its translation: CAIAIARSDTQYF.

The sample holds a few counts of this clone. The chain carries TRBV28 and TRBJ2-7, with 12 bases lining up with TRBD2. V gave up 2 bases and J gave up 1 base; unmatched junction bases: 0. From germline, CDR1 is MDHEN and CDR2 SYDVKM. The CDR3 is 15 residues long. The CDR3 sequence is CASSLGTSGSYEQYF. The CDR3 region has the DNA TGTGCCAGCAGTTTAGGGACTAGCGGGTCCTACGAGCAGTACTTC.

This clone came up a few times. The chain uses TRBV5-1 and TRBJ1-6, with 7 bases fitting TRBD1. V gave up 2 bases and J gave up 10 bases; unmatched junction bases: 9. The germline V gene has CDR1 SGHRS and CDR2 YFSETQ. The CDR3 is 15 amino acids. Here the CDR3 reads CASSFKGGTDSPLHF. The CDR3 DNA follows: TGCGCCAGCAGCTTCAAAGGAGGGACAGACTCACCCCTCCACTTT.

The J gene is TRBJ2-5, the V gene TRBV5-1; TRBD1 agrees at 8 bases. The germline V gene has CDR1 SGHRS and CDR2 YFSETQ. This CDR3 contains 17 residues. Unmatched junction bases numbered 9, after V lost 1 base and J lost 1 base. The CDR3 nucleotides are TGCGCCAGCAGCTTGTCCGGGACAGGCACTTTCCAAGAGACCCAGTACTTC. This gives the protein CASSLSGTGTFQETQYF.

The table lists this clone with a few counts. This CDR3 is also generated by other DNA sequences in the sample. The chain recombines TRBV5-1 with TRBJ1-1; 8 nucleotides agree with TRBD1. This CDR3 has 15 amino acids. The V gene end was trimmed by 4 bases and the J gene end by 4 bases; junction bases not matched to a gene: 9. CDR1 SGHRS and CDR2 YFSETQ come from the germline V gene. CDR3 in amino acids: CASSLGQGGGTEAFF. The CDR3 DNA is TGCGCCAGCAGCCTAGGACAGGGAGGGGGCACTGAAGCTTTCTTT.

V gene TRBV15 combines with J gene TRBJ1-2; no firm D call. The CDR3 is 13 amino acids. The V gene lost 0 bases and the J gene lost 10 bases, with 12 bases spanning the gap. Germline lookup yields CDR1 LNHNV and CDR2 YYDKDF (reference sequence). CDR3 amino acids: CATSRDPGTAYTF. The CDR3 nucleotides read TGTGCCACCAGCAGAGATCCCGGTACCGCCTACACCTTC.